Listed below are T cell receptor beta chains from one sample, sequenced in a study of identifying expanded T cells in peripheral blood. Profiled with immunoSEQ multiplex PCR; TCRdb holds only in-frame clones, not every one. The data show tens of thousands of clones, 84% seen once. Sequencing used blood. The receptors shown here come from a person between 18 and 75 years old in good health. Both conserved end residues are trimmed from each CDR3. Part of the rows lack a size; the others show once, few, many or a class for expanded clones.

V	size	J	CDR3
TRBV28	-	TRBJ1-4	ASSLTRTGGIVEKLF
TRBV7-2	-	TRBJ2-5	ASSRVSGQETQY
TRBV18	-	TRBJ2-1	ASSPGTSGRFAYEQF
TRBV5-6	-	TRBJ1-5	ASSSSTGGWFQPQH
TRBV18	-	TRBJ2-3	ASSPARDTQY
TRBV5-1	once	TRBJ2-6	ASSPGQGGSGANVLT
TRBV27	-	TRBJ2-2	ASTRGVNTGELF
TRBV2	few	TRBJ2-3	ASGGHGTPLTSTDTQY
TRBV5-8	-	TRBJ1-2	ASSHRVNYGYT
TRBV27	few	TRBJ2-1	ASSFGGGYNEQF
TRBV15	-	TRBJ2-4	ATSPEVTSKNIQY
TRBV6-5	-	TRBJ1-2	ASSYGSGHVNYGYT
TRBV4-3	once	TRBJ2-3	ASSQEEGQTDTQY
TRBV28	-	TRBJ2-7	ASRPEARGREQY
TRBV14	-	TRBJ1-3	ASSQRNLSGNTIY
TRBV11-2	-	TRBJ2-1	ASSIRLGLDEQF
TRBV9	few	TRBJ2-6	ASSVGTANSGANVLT
TRBV5-1	-	TRBJ2-5	ASSLRLDGMQTQY
TRBV7-2	-	TRBJ2-7	ASSSRFGLSEQY
TRBV15	-	TRBJ2-7	ATSEDREGYEQY
TRBV20-1	-	TRBJ2-1	SANHLNEQF
TRBV28	-	TRBJ1-3	ASSPRDRVAGNTIY
TRBV28	-	TRBJ2-1	ASSFPGLIYNEQF
TRBV6-5	once	TRBJ2-5	ASSEYQETQY
TRBV5-1	-	TRBJ1-3	ASSLAGARDRGNTIY
TRBV7-2	-	TRBJ2-5	ASSFNQETQY
TRBV2	-	TRBJ2-1	ASSGDAAGWNEQF
TRBV12-5	-	TRBJ1-1	ASGRGQPNTEAF
TRBV6-6	-	TRBJ2-7	ASSYSGQGAKEQY
TRBV9	-	TRBJ1-1	ASSGQGWDTEAF
TRBV18	-	TRBJ1-5	ASSPPQDSNQPQH
TRBV30	-	TRBJ2-7	AWRQNYEQY
TRBV7-3	-	TRBJ2-2	ASSLSTGGNTGELF
TRBV21-1	few	TRBJ2-7	ASSPQGLAGDNYEQY
TRBV6-4	-	TRBJ2-3	ASSDSTTPSTDTQY
TRBV30	-	TRBJ2-1	AWGGLGGRNEQF
TRBV7-7	-	TRBJ1-5	ASSLTLNQPQH
TRBV28	few	TRBJ2-7	ASSLQRVTGTPPYEQY
TRBV6-1	-	TRBJ2-7	ASTPRYNEQY
TRBV7-3	-	TRBJ2-3	ASSTRAGWSDTQY
TRBV28	-	TRBJ1-4	ASSLDRERNEKLF
TRBV29-1	-	TRBJ2-2	SVRDQGATGELF
TRBV9	-	TRBJ2-1	ASSARTSGRTDEQF
TRBV13	few	TRBJ2-1	ASSFRAQLHEQF